This record looks at one T cell receptor (beta chain) sequence and its context. This clonotype came up many times. Which antigen it targets is not known. There are no base qualities to consult, and no much larger clone falls within one base. This sample is part of a study of HIV-infected children after antiretroviral therapy interruption (dated by TCRdb to the late 2010s). The study in broad terms: Eight children, all with CD4+ count above 500 and viral load below 50 copies/ml, were included, of whom four were on planned treatment interruption and four were on continuous treatment. The interruption group had a median age of approximately 9.5 years, compared with around 8 years in the continuous treatment group. Most participating children had recorded exposure to EBV and CMV. Samples from the interruption arm were taken at week 0, at week 12, at the end of interruption (week 24 or 48), and about 3 years after the study ended. For the continuous-treatment arm, samples from the corresponding weeks 0, 48 and 150 were analyzed. Alongside thymic output measurements, TCR repertoires of children on planned treatment interruption were compared with TCR repertoires of children on continuous antiretroviral treatment.

CDR1 and CDR2, looked up from the germline V gene (reference sequence), are DFQATT and SNEGSKA. V lost 3 bases and J lost 7 bases, and the count of bases not matched to a germline gene is 6. The CDR3 runs 14 amino acids, cysteine and phenylalanine included. Of all the DNA, just the CDR3 is kept, 42 bases in frame from base 1. Library preparation was by 3' RACE. TCR libraries were generated from RNA by a 3' RACE protocol incorporating unique molecular identifiers so that PCR amplification bias could be corrected. Amplicon libraries were pooled in groups of up to 12 and sequenced on an Illumina MiSeq using v2 2x250 paired-end chemistry. The original pipeline was this. Reads were processed with Decombinator to assign V and J genes and CDR3, with barcode-based error and PCR bias correction. Repertoires were subsampled to equal depth before Gini coefficients were calculated with the R ineq package. GLIPH, Hamming distance and a shared triplet metric were used to assess CDR3 similarity. Clones were called with MiXCR by TCRdb after fastp trimmed the public reads at Q25, and only in-frame beta chains were retained. Rows with one shared CDR3 protein collapse into an entry with the most common genes and DNA. Here the V and J calls rest on TCRdb's processing, not on the authors' analysis. In all, the sample holds 40,000 to 55,000 distinct CDR3 sequences, and 4.3% of those were seen once. 0.55% to 0.85% of the sample lies in the top ten.

Explained via the paper, the treatment or condition label denotes: PENTA 11 planned treatment interruption arm or continuous ART arm. Participants were children from the United Kingdom aged 2 to 15 years who had received at least three-drug ART for at least 24 weeks. Cryopreserved PBMCs with at least 5 million viable cells were required; several candidate patients were excluded for low viable PBMC yield. Using a FACSAria III cell sorter, naive CD4+ CD45RA+ CD45RO- T cells were FACS-sorted out of thawed PBMCs. The sorted cells were fixed, and RNA was then extracted with the RNeasy FFPE kit and afterward with the RNeasy Micro kit. Broader findings and caveats from the paper: Sorted CD45RA+ naive cells might include minor non-naive CD45RA+ populations such as EMRA or stem memory cells. The low number of patients is a limitation and the data should be interpreted with caution. In naive CD4+ repertoires of PTI patients, reduced CDR3 sharing between time points was observed after interruption began, whereas many sequences were found to be shared between end of interruption and 3 years later. An increase in the naive CD4+ Gini coefficient was observed by the end of treatment interruption, suggesting clonal expansion, and a return to baseline was observed by 3 years.

Sequenced here: CD45RA+ CD4+ T cells from PBMCs, pooled from several time points, sampled from a donor given antiretroviral therapy, either interrupted or continuous. The cell subset or site tag for this specimen amounts to: naive CD4+ CD45RA+ CD45RO- T cells. The clonotype comes from a pool of human donors with HIV. The sequence joins TRBV20-1 to TRBJ2-2; 9 junctional bases match TRBD1. The CDR3 in this case is CSARNRGQVGELFF. DNA sequence: TGCAGTGCTAGGAACAGGGGGCAGGTCGGGGAGCTGTTTTTT.